What follows are 26 T cell receptor beta chains derived from one specimen sequenced in a study of T-cell memory formation after mild COVID-19. TCRdb used MiXCR to reprocess the 5' RACE reads, holding one entry per CDR3 protein. Among roughly 450,000 distinct CDR3 sequences listed, around a sixth were seen once. The material sequenced was PBMCs or a T cell subset sorted from them (not recorded which). The receptor set was obtained from an adult woman who had mild COVID-19 (a few samples of this study predate the infection). Cell type and time point are not known.

This clonotype was observed a few times. The rearrangement joins TRBV5-5 to TRBJ2-5; possibly TRBD1 or TRBD2 for D (5 bases each). V was clipped by 1 base and J by 3 bases, with 13 bases between them. The germline V gene encodes CDR1 SGHKS and CDR2 YYEKEE (reference sequence). There are 15 residues in the CDR3. CDR3 protein: CASSLWDQAKETQYF. CDR3 sequence (DNA): TGTGCCAGCAGCTTGTGGGACCAAGCGAAAGAGACCCAGTACTTC.

V and J are TRBV7-3 and TRBJ2-1; D may correspond to TRBD1 or TRBD2 (6 bases each). Germline V gene lookup returns CDR1 SGHTA and CDR2 FQGTGA. V lost 1 base and J 4 bases, leaving 14 bases between the germline ends. The CDR3 covers 16 residues. CDR3 protein: CASSLNPGALYNEQFF. The CDR3 DNA reads as TGTGCCAGCAGCTTAAATCCGGGGGCGCTTTACAATGAGCAGTTCTTC.

The table lists this clonotype with many counts. The chain has TRBV12-3 or TRBV12-4 and TRBJ2-2, with D uncertain. The CDR3 loop spans 13 amino acids. The V end lost 6 bases, the J end lost 1 base, and 6 bases lay between the germline ends. CDR3 sequence: CASSDQNTGELFF. CDR3 coding DNA: TGTGCCAGCAGCGATCAGAACACCGGGGAGCTGTTTTTT.

This rearrangement joins TRBV7-9 to TRBJ2-1, with TRBD2 identical over 10 bases. V shed 5 bases, J shed 5 bases, and the junction held 12 bases outside the gene matches. CDR1 SEHNR and CDR2 FQNEAQ come from the germline V gene (reference sequence). The CDR3 has 17 residues. DNA for the CDR3: TGTGCCAGCAGCGAGGGCAGCGGGGGGGCCCTGGACAATGAGCAGTTCTTC. As protein: CASSEGSGGALDNEQFF.

The CDR3 is CASRISGSPNYGYTF. The DNA for the CDR3 is TGTGCCAGCAGAATCAGTGGCAGCCCCAACTATGGCTACACCTTC. The genes are TRBV12-3 or TRBV12-4 and TRBJ1-2; D gene uncertain. The CDR3 runs to 15 residues. Trimming took off 6 bases at V and 2 bases at J, with 16 bases between the two ends.

This clonotype was detected many times. This chain links TRBV7-6 with TRBJ1-3, with 10 bases fitting TRBD1. Losses at the gene ends were 4 bases for V and 0 bases for J; bases not matched to a gene: 6. Germline assignment: CDR1 SGHVS and CDR2 FNYEAQ. The CDR3 consists of 17 residues. Written as DNA, the CDR3 is TGTGCCAGCAGCTCCCAGACAGGGGGCACCTCTGGAAACACCATATATTTT. It is translated as CASSSQTGGTSGNTIYF.

V usage is TRBV24-1 and J usage is TRBJ2-7, with D tentatively TRBD1 (5 bases). Trimming stripped 9 bases from V and 5 bases from J, with 16 bases between. The CDR3 runs to 13 residues. Per the germline V gene, CDR1 is KGHDR and CDR2 is SFDVKD. In DNA, the CDR3 is TGTGCCACCCAAAGCCAGGGAACCCACGAGCAGTACTTC. Amino acids: CATQSQGTHEQYF.

The chain employs TRBV18 and TRBJ2-4, with 7 bases matching TRBD2. This CDR3 is built from 13 residues. V shed 2 bases and J 16 bases; nucleotides not matched to a gene: 11. Germline CDR1 and CDR2: KGHSH and LQKENI. DNA of the CDR3: TGTGCCAGCTCACCAGACTGGCGGGAGCAGGGCTACTTC. It translates to CASSPDWREQGYF.

This clonotype was detected a few times. DNA for the CDR3: TGTGCCAGCTCACGGGGGGCGCCGGACTATGGCTACACCTTC. Its translation is CASSRGAPDYGYTF. The chain combines TRBV18 with TRBJ1-2, with D maybe TRBD1 (6 bases). V lost 4 bases, J lost 3 bases, and 12 bases lay in between. Per germline, CDR1 KGHSH and CDR2 LQKENI. The CDR3 runs to 14 residues.

This clonotype has a handful of counts. The V gene is TRBV7-8, the J gene TRBJ2-2; possible D gene TRBD1, 5 bases. There are 16 residues in the CDR3. Germline CDR1 is SGHVS and CDR2 is FQNEAQ. Trimming pared 5 bases from V and 4 bases from J, leaving 17 bases between. CDR3 sequence: CASSLPGRVGTGELFF. CDR3 DNA sequence: TGTGCCAGCAGCCTACCGGGCAGGGTCGGCACCGGGGAGCTGTTTTTT.

V is TRBV7-9 and J is TRBJ2-7, with D perhaps matching TRBD1 (6 bases). The V gene's germline CDR1 is SEHNR and CDR2 FQNEAQ (reference sequence). V was shortened by 5 bases and J by 5 bases, with 16 bases between the two germline ends. The length of the CDR3 is 14 residues. DNA of the CDR3: TGTGCCAGCAGCCCAGTCACAGGGTTCCACGAGCAGTACTTC. Translated: CASSPVTGFHEQYF.

There are a few counts of this clonotype. The rearrangement links TRBV6-6 to TRBJ2-1; 14 bases align to TRBD2. Germline values: CDR1 MNHNY, CDR2 SVGAGI (reference sequence). The CDR3 covers 17 residues. With V trimmed by 1 base and J by 7 bases, 6 bases remained unmatched. CDR3 sequence reads: CASSYWGLAGEVNEQFF. CDR3 bases: TGTGCCAGCAGTTACTGGGGACTAGCGGGGGAGGTTAATGAGCAGTTCTTC.

The chain employs TRBV11-3 and TRBJ2-5, with 8 bases that match TRBD1. Per the germline V gene, CDR1 is SGHNT and CDR2 is YENEEA. The CDR3 length is 16 residues. Trimming at V came to 6 bases and at J to 4 bases, leaving 13 bases not matched to a gene. The CDR3 sequence: CASSSQDRDRRETQYF. The DNA for the CDR3 is TGTGCCAGCAGTTCACAGGACAGGGACCGGCGAGAGACCCAGTACTTC.

The V and J genes are TRBV5-5 and TRBJ2-2; TRBD2 aligns across 9 bases. Germline assignment: CDR1 SGHKS and CDR2 YYEKEE (reference sequence). Trimming removed 4 bases from V and 1 base from J; junction bases left unmatched: 11. The CDR3 consists of 18 residues. The CDR3 region is CASSGGALAGLNTGELFF. DNA for the CDR3: TGTGCCAGCAGCGGAGGGGCACTAGCGGGCTTGAACACCGGGGAGCTGTTTTTT.

This clonotype was seen more than once but under ten times. This chain links TRBV20-1 with TRBJ1-1; D gene unclear. CDR1 is DFQATT and CDR2 is SNEGSKA in the germline V gene (reference sequence). Deletions cut 0 bases from V and 1 base from J, with 9 bases between. This CDR3 is built from 14 residues. The CDR3 coding sequence is TGCAGTGCTAGAGACAGAAAATCGAACACTGAAGCTTTCTTT. Its protein is CSARDRKSNTEAFF.

The chain is built from TRBV5-6 and TRBJ1-2; D uncertain. Germline assignment: CDR1 SGHDT and CDR2 YYEEEE. V lost 4 bases and J 4 bases, leaving 14 bases between the germline ends. This CDR3 has 14 residues. The CDR3 is CASSATDVGYGYTF. Here the CDR3 DNA reads TGTGCCAGCAGCGCCACGGATGTTGGCTATGGCTACACCTTC.

The gene calls are TRBV24-1 and TRBJ1-6, with D hard to call. This CDR3 comprises 15 residues. CDR1 is KGHDR, CDR2 SFDVKD, per germline. V was pared by 9 bases and J by 2 bases, with 13 bases between. The CDR3 here is CATLGIDTYNSPLHF. Here the CDR3 DNA reads TGTGCCACCCTGGGGATCGACACCTATAATTCACCCCTCCACTTT.

The chain recombines TRBV9 with TRBJ2-3; possibly TRBD1 for D (7 bases). The CDR3 is made up of 15 amino acids. The germline V gene encodes CDR1 SGDLS and CDR2 YYNGEE. Trimming removed 3 bases from V and 2 bases from J, with 13 bases in between. The CDR3 coding sequence is TGTGCCAGCAGCGCGACAGGGACTCCCACAGATACGCAGTATTTT. This translates into CASSATGTPTDTQYF.

This clonotype has only a few counts. This chain connects TRBV4-3 to TRBJ2-1; 7 positions match TRBD2. Unmatched junction bases numbered 6, after V lost 2 bases and J lost 2 bases. Germline CDR1 LGHNA, CDR2 YSLEER. This CDR3 comprises 16 residues. CDR3 protein: CASSQNLADTYNEQFF. CDR3 DNA: TGCGCCAGCAGCCAAAATCTAGCGGATACCTACAATGAGCAGTTCTTC.

This clonotype was recorded a few times. The V gene is TRBV18, the J gene TRBJ1-5, with a tentative D call TRBD1 (5 bases). Germline CDR1 and CDR2: KGHSH and LQKENI. The CDR3 loop spans 15 amino acids. V lost 3 bases and J 0 bases, leaving 9 bases between the germline ends. The CDR3 region has the DNA TGTGCCAGCTCACCTGAAGGGGCTAGCAATCAGCCCCAGCATTTT. It codes for CASSPEGASNQPQHF.

This sequence joins TRBV3-2 and TRBJ2-5; TRBD2 is the table's D call and was not checked against the DNA. TRBV3-2 is a pseudogene locus. The CDR3 is made up of 13 amino acids. CDR3 nucleotide sequence: TGTGCCAGCAGACGCGATAGGAGGGAGACCCAGTACTTC. It yields the protein CASRRDRRETQYF.

In nucleotides, the CDR3 is TGTGCCAGCAGGGACAGGGTGCTGAAACGGCCCCAGCATTTT. This gives the protein CASRDRVLKRPQHF. J is TRBJ1-5 and V is TRBV2; 8 nucleotides agree with TRBD1. CDR1 SNHLY and CDR2 FYNNEI come from the germline V gene. V lost 6 bases and J lost 9; bases outside the gene matches: 10. The CDR3 is 14 amino acids. The whole variable domain, filled in from reference TRBV2 and TRBJ1-5, reads EPEVTQTPSHQVTQMGQEVILRCVPISNHLYFYWYRQILGQKVEFLVSFYNNEISEKSEIFDDQFSVERPDGSNFTLKIRSTKLEDSAMYFCASRDRVLKRPQHFGDGTRLSIL.

This clonotype has ten or more counts. Its ends do not fully match the called genes, so a read error is possible. The rearrangement links TRBV6-2 or TRBV6-3 to TRBJ2-7; no firm D call. The CDR3 is 10 amino acids. Germline CDR1 and CDR2: MNHEY and SVGEGT. The CDR3 is CASGYYEQYF. CDR3 DNA: TGTGCCAGCGGTTACTACGAGCAGTACTTC.

Worth noting for this clonotype: Given a far larger clone just one base away, this is likely a sequencing read error. V usage is TRBV6-2 or TRBV6-3 and J usage is TRBJ2-7; unclear D gene. From germline, CDR1 is MNHEY and CDR2 SVGEGT. CDR3 length: 11 amino acids. V lost 6 bases and J 3 bases, leaving 6 bases between the germline ends. The CDR3 loop is CASRSYYEQYF. The CDR3 DNA reads TGTGCCAGCAGATCTTACTACGAGCAGTACTTC.

This clonotype was recorded a few times. The chain uses TRBV20-1 and TRBJ1-6, with 7 bases matching TRBD1. V was pared by 6 bases and J by 4 bases, with 9 bases of the junction left unmatched. The V gene's germline CDR1 is DFQATT and CDR2 SNEGSKA (reference sequence). The CDR3 contains 15 residues. CDR3 in DNA: TGCAGTGCACCCCAGGAGGGACAGTATAATTCACCCCTCCACTTT. It translates to CSAPQEGQYNSPLHF.

The V and J genes are TRBV11-2 and TRBJ2-7, with 8 bases that match TRBD1. Germline V gives CDR1 SGHAT, CDR2 FQNNGV. V lost 2 bases and J lost 0; bases outside the gene matches: 3. The length of the CDR3 is 15 residues. CDR3 sequence (DNA): TGTGCCAGCAGCTTAACTGGACAGGGCTCCTACGAGCAGTACTTC. It yields the protein CASSLTGQGSYEQYF.